Each of the 15 T cell receptor beta chains below was sequenced from the same sample in a study of shared clonotypes between healthy human individuals. Libraries were prepared by immunoSEQ multiplex PCR; TCRdb keeps only in-frame clonotypes and omits some of them. The sample consists of 450,000 to 700,000 clones, about 95% of them appearing once. CD45RO-negative cells were positively selected for CCR7, leaving out terminally differentiated effector memory CD45RA+ cells. The sequencing sample was made of naive CD8+ T cells sorted from blood. Every receptor here comes from a woman aged 25 to 39 in good health.

This sequence joins TRBV28 and TRBJ2-7; perhaps D is TRBD1 or TRBD2 (5 bases each). The V end was cut by 10 bases, the J end by 0 bases, with 16 bases between. The CDR3 sequence is 14 residues long. CDR1 and CDR2 (germline): MDHEN, SYDVKM. The CDR3 is CATKRHGTSYEQYF. CDR3 coding DNA: TGTGCCACCAAACGCCACGGGACCTCCTACGAGCAGTACTTC.

V gene TRBV2 combines with J gene TRBJ2-1, with TRBD2 matching over 9 bases. CDR3 length: 16 amino acids. The ends lost 6 bases at V and 5 bases at J; junction bases unmatched: 11. In germline, CDR1 is SNHLY, CDR2 FYNNEI. The DNA of the CDR3 is TGTGCCAGCAGCCAAGGACCGGGACTAGCAGACAATGAGCAGTTCTTC. It translates to CASSQGPGLADNEQFF.

V gene TRBV27 combines with J gene TRBJ2-2; 7 nucleotides align to TRBD1. CDR1 and CDR2 (germline): MNHEY, SMNVEV (reference sequence). There are 14 residues in the CDR3. J lost 6 bases, V lost 8 bases, and 9 bases had no gene match. In DNA, the CDR3 is TGTGCCAGCTCTTCCGGGACAGCGGCCGGGGAGCTGTTTTTT. This gives the protein CASSSGTAAGELFF.

The chain links TRBV5-6 to TRBJ2-3, with unresolved D. The germline V gene encodes CDR1 SGHDT and CDR2 YYEEEE. V shed 7 bases and J shed 0 bases, with 9 bases lying between them. The CDR3 consists of 13 residues. The CDR3 reads CASAEFSTDTQYF. The CDR3 region has the DNA TGTGCCAGCGCGGAGTTTAGCACAGATACGCAGTATTTT.

This clone is a singleton in its sample. The rearrangement links TRBV11-2 to TRBJ2-7; D not certain. Germline CDR1 and CDR2: SGHAT and FQNNGV. The CDR3 runs to 13 residues. The V gene lost 2 bases and the J gene lost 2 bases, with 7 bases spanning the gap. The DNA of the CDR3 is TGTGCCAGCAGCTTAAGCAGGACCTACGAGCAGTACTTC. This gives the protein CASSLSRTYEQYF.

This chain uses TRBV13 with TRBJ2-1, with D possibly TRBD2 on 7 matching bases. This CDR3 region has 15 residues. The germline V gene has CDR1 PRHDT and CDR2 FYEKMQ (reference sequence). The V end lost 5 bases, the J end lost 7 bases, and 18 bases lay between the germline ends. CDR3 nucleotide sequence: TGTGCCAGCAGCCCGTGGGGGGCGGGAGTGAATGAGCAGTTCTTC. Translating it yields CASSPWGAGVNEQFF.

The gene calls are TRBV28 and TRBJ1-1; 10 nucleotides match TRBD1. The CDR3 extends over 12 amino acids. Germline CDR1 is MDHEN and CDR2 is SYDVKM. The junction had 4 bases not matched to a gene; V was cut back by 8 bases and J by 7 bases. The CDR3 loop is CASGGQGNEAFF. CDR3 DNA: TGTGCCAGCGGGGGACAGGGGAATGAAGCTTTCTTT. The variable domain in full, completed from reference TRBV28 and TRBJ1-1, reads DVKVTQSSRYLVKRTGEKVFLECVQDMDHENMFWYRQDPGLGLRLIYFSYDVKMKEKGDIPEGYSVSREKKERFSLILESASTNQTSMYLCASGGQGNEAFFGQGTRLTVV.

V and J are TRBV28 and TRBJ2-6; either TRBD1 or TRBD2 may supply D (5 bases each). CDR3 length: 19 residues. V dropped 2 bases and J dropped 1 base, with 18 bases sitting between them. Germline CDR1 and CDR2: MDHEN and SYDVKM. Here the CDR3 reads CASSLGSPGPQSGANVLTF. The DNA of the CDR3 is TGTGCCAGCAGTTTAGGGTCCCCGGGGCCCCAATCTGGGGCCAACGTCCTGACTTTC.

The chain links TRBV6-5 to TRBJ2-2; 7 bases match TRBD2. The CDR3 runs 14 residues. The germline CDR1 and CDR2 sequences are MNHEY and SVGAGI. The ends lost 0 bases at V and 7 bases at J; junction bases unmatched: 2. The CDR3 spells CASSYSAGDGELFF. Written as DNA, the CDR3 is TGTGCCAGCAGTTACTCGGCGGGAGACGGGGAGCTGTTTTTT.

As DNA, the CDR3 is TGTGCCAGCAGGAAGCGGGAGACCGGGGAGCTGTTTTTT. Its protein is CASRKRETGELFF. V usage is TRBV2 and J usage is TRBJ2-2; 8 nucleotides match TRBD2. The V and J ends lost 6 bases and 5 bases, in that order; junction bases with no gene match: 2. The CDR3 runs 13 residues. The germline gives CDR1 SNHLY, CDR2 FYNNEI.

The chain has TRBV30 and TRBJ1-1, with D unclear. Germline loops: CDR1 GTSNPN, CDR2 SVGIG (reference sequence). This CDR3 is 13 amino acids long. V dropped 1 base and J dropped 1 base, with 7 bases sitting between them. CDR3 in amino acids: CAWSGHSNTEAFF. The DNA for the CDR3 is TGTGCCTGGAGTGGACACTCGAACACTGAAGCTTTCTTT.

The CDR3 sequence: CASSPSPSYEQFF. DNA for the CDR3: TGTGCCAGCAGCCCCTCGCCTAGTTATGAGCAGTTCTTC. This rearrangement joins TRBV7-9 to TRBJ2-1; D ambiguous. Germline lookup yields CDR1 SEHNR and CDR2 FQNEAQ (reference sequence). V was pared by 5 bases and J by 8 bases, with 13 bases between. This CDR3 spans 13 amino acids.

This clone occurred once. The chain uses TRBV21-1 and TRBJ1-1. TRBV21-1 is termed a pseudogene. The CDR3 has 13 residues. The CDR3 here is CASSKAVGTEAFF. In DNA form, the CDR3 reads TGTGCCAGCAGCAAAGCCGTCGGAACTGAAGCTTTCTTT.

This clone was seen a handful of times. This chain uses TRBV2 with TRBJ2-1; possibly TRBD2 for D (6 bases). The germline gives CDR1 SNHLY, CDR2 FYNNEI. Trimming left V 7 bases short and J 7 bases short, with 14 bases between. The CDR3 has 13 amino acids. Here the CDR3 reads CASNPGTQNEQFF. CDR3 DNA: TGTGCCAGCAACCCCGGGACTCAAAATGAGCAGTTCTTC.

V and J are TRBV4-1 and TRBJ2-5; D is possibly TRBD1 (5 bases). Gene TRBJ2-7 matches the end of the DNA better, so the J call may be wrong. This CDR3 contains 13 residues. The germline V gene encodes CDR1 MGHRA and CDR2 YSYEKL. CDR3 sequence (DNA): TGCGCCAGCAGCCAGAGGTTAGGGGACGAGCAGTACTTC. Translation: CASSQRLGDEQYF.